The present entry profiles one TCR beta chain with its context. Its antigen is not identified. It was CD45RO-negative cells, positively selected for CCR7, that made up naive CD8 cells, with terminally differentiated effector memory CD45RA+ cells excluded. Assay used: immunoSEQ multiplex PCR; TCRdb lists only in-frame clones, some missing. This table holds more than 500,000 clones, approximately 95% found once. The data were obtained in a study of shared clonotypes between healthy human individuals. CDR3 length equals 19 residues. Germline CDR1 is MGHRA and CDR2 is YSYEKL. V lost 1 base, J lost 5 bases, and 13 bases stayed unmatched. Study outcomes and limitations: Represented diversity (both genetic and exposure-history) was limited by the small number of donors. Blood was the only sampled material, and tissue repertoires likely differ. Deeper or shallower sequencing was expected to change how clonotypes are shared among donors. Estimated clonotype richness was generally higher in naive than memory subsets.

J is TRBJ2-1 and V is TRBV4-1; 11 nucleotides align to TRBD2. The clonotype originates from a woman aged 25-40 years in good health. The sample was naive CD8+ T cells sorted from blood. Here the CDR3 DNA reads TGCGCCAGCAGCCAAGTAGTAAGGCTAGCGGGAGGTCGTAACAATGAGCAGTTCTTC. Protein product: CASSQVVRLAGGRNNEQFF.